The clone carrying this T cell receptor (beta chain) has a count of ten or more. The data derive from a study of blood T cells in healthy people across ages. Alongside a J-beta primer mix, a sample-barcoded 5' primer served in a second PCR lasting 7 to 11 cycles. TCRdb redid the calling of the 5' RACE reads with MiXCR, one entry per CDR3 protein. This table has more than 800,000 distinct CDR3 sequences, about 28% appearing once. This CDR3 has 12 amino acids. With 3 bases removed from V and 4 bases from J, the gap between germline ends came to 6 bases. Germline V gene data show CDR1 as WNHNN and CDR2 as SYGVQD (reference sequence).

The chain is built from TRBV10-1 and TRBJ2-5; D remains unclear. The clonotype comes from a woman of 80 years or more in good health. The sequenced sample consisted of blood. As DNA, the CDR3 is TGCGCCAGCAGTGACTCGGGAGAGACCCAGTACTTC. It codes for CASSDSGETQYF.